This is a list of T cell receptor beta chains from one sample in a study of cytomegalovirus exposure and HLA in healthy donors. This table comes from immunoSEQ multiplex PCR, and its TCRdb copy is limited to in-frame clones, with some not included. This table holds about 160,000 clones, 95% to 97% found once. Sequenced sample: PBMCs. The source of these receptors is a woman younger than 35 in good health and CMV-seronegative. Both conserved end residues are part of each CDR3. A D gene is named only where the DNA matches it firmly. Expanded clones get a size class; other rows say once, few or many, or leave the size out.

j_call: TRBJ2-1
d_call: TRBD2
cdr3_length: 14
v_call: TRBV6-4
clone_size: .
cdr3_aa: CASGSGGAAGEQFF
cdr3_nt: TGTGCCAGCGGTAGCGGGGGGGCCGCGGGTGAGCAGTTCTTC

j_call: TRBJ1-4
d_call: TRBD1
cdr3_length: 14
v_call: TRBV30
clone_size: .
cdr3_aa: CAYPARDRHEKLFF
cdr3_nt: TGTGCCTACCCTGCCCGGGACAGACATGAAAAACTGTTTTTT

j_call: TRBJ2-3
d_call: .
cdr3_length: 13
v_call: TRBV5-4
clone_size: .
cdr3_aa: CASSPIQQDTQYF
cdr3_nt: TGTGCCAGCAGCCCTATACAGCAAGATACGCAGTATTTT

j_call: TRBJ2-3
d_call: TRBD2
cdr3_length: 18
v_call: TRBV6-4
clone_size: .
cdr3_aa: CASSDGFTGGGSTDTQYF
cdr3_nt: TGTGCCAGCAGTGACGGTTTCACGGGCGGGGGAAGCACAGATACGCAGTATTTT

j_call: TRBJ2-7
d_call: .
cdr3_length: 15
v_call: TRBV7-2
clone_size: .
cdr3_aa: CASSLAQTVVDEQYF
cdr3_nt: TGTGCCAGCAGCTTAGCGCAGACAGTAGTGGACGAGCAGTACTTC

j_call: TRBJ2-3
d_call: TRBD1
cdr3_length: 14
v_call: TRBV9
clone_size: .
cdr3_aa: CASSGQGGTDTQYF
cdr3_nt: TGTGCCAGCAGCGGACAGGGGGGCACAGATACGCAGTATTTT

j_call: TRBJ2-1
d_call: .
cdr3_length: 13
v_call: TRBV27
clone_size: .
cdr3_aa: CASSLGLASEQFF
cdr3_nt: TGTGCCAGCAGTTTAGGTCTAGCCAGCGAGCAGTTCTTC

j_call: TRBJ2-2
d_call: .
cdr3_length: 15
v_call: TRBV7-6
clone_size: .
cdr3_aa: CASREGLENTGELFF
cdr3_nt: TGTGCCAGCAGGGAGGGCCTAGAGAACACCGGGGAGCTGTTTTTT

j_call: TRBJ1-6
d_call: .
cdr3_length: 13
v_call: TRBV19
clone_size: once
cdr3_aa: CASSLHRASPLHF
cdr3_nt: TGTGCCAGTAGTCTCCACAGGGCTTCACCCCTCCACTTT

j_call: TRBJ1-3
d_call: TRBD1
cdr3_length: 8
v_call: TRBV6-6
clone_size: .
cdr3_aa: CQGDTIYF
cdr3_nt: TGTCAGGGGGACACCATATATTTT

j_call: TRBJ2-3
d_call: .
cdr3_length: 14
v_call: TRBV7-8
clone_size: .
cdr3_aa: CASSLVGSLDTQYF
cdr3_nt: TGTGCCAGCAGCTTGGTCGGGTCACTAGATACGCAGTATTTT

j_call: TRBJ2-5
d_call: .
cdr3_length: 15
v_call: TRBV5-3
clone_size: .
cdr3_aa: CARMGRDSNHETQYF
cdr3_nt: TGTGCCAGAATGGGCCGGGATTCTAACCATGAGACCCAGTACTTC

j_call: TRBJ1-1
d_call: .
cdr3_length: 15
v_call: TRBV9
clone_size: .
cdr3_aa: CASSTNSGTRDGVFF
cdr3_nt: TGTGCCAGCAGCACCAATTCCGGGACACGGGACGGTGTTTTCTTT

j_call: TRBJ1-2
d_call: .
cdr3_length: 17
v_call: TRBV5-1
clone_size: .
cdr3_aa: CASSPKLTGTLNYGYTF
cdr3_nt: TGCGCCAGCAGCCCAAAGCTTACAGGGACCCTTAACTATGGCTACACCTTC

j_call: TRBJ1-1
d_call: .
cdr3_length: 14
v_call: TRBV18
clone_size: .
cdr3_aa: CASSQGQTNTEAFF
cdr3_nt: TGTGCCAGCTCACAGGGGCAGACGAACACTGAAGCTTTCTTT

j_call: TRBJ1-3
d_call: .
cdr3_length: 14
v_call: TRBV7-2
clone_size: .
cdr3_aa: CASSPQRGGNTIYF
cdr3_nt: TGTGCCAGCAGCCCCCAGAGAGGTGGAAACACCATATATTTT

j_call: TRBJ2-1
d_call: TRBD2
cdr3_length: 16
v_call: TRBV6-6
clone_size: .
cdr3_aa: CASSLQLAGDYNEQFF
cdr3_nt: TGTGCCAGCAGCTTGCAACTAGCGGGGGACTACAATGAGCAGTTCTTC

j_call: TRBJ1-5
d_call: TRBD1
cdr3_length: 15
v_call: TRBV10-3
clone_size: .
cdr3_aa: CAISRDRDLGQPQHF
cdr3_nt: TGTGCCATCAGCCGGGACAGGGACTTGGGTCAGCCCCAGCATTTT

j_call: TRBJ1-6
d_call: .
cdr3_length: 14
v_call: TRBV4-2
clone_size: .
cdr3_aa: CASSQEGGNSPLHF
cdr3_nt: TGTGCCAGCAGCCAAGAAGGGGGAAATTCACCCCTCCACTTT

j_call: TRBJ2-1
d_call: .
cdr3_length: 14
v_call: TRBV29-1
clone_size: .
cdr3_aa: CSVVSLQSYNEQFF
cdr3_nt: TGCAGCGTTGTTTCTTTACAGAGCTACAATGAGCAGTTCTTC

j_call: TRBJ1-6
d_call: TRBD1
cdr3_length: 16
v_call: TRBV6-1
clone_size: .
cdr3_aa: CASSGGDRGGNSPLHF
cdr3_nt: TGTGCCAGCAGTGGAGGGGACAGGGGTGGCAATTCACCCCTCCACTTT

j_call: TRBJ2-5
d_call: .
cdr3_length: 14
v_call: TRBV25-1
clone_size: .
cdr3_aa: CASSDSGGRETQYF
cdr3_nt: TGTGCCAGCAGTGACTCGGGGGGCCGAGAGACCCAGTACTTC

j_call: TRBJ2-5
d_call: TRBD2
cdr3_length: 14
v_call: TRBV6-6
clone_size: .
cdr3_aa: CASTQAGGMETQYF
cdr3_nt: TGTGCCAGCACTCAGGCGGGGGGGATGGAGACCCAGTACTTC

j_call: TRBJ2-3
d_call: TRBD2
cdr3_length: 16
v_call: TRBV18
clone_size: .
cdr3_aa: CASSPLAGGGTDTQYF
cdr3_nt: TGTGCCAGCTCACCCCTAGCGGGGGGGGGCACAGATACGCAGTATTTT

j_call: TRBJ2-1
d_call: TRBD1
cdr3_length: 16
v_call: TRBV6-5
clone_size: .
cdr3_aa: CASTYSTGRKLYEQFF
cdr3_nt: TGTGCCAGCACCTACTCGACAGGGAGAAAGTTGTATGAGCAGTTCTTC

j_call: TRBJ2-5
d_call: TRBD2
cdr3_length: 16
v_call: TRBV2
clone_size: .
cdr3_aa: CASTVTIASGAETQYF
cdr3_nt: TGTGCCAGCACAGTGACAATTGCTAGCGGAGCAGAGACCCAGTACTTC

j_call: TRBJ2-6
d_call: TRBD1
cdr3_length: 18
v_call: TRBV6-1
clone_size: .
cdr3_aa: CASSDLGQVLSGANVLTF
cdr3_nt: TGTGCCAGCAGTGACCTAGGACAGGTGTTATCTGGGGCCAACGTCCTGACTTTC

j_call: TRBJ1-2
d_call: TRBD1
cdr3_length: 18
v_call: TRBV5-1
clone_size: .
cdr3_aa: CASSPNLGQGIPNYGYTF
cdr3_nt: TGCGCCAGCAGCCCGAACCTGGGACAGGGGATACCGAACTATGGCTACACCTTC

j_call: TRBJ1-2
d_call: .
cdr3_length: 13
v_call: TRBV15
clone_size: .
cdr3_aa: CATSRRQEDGYTF
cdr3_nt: TGTGCCACCAGCAGACGACAGGAGGATGGCTACACCTTC

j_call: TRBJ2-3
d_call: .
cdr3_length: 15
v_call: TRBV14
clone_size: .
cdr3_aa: CASSLRGGGTDTQYF
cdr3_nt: TGTGCCAGCAGCTTACGGGGAGGAGGCACAGATACGCAGTATTTT

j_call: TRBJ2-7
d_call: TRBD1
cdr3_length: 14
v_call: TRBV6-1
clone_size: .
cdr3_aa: CASNPDRGPYEQYF
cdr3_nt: TGTGCCAGCAATCCGGACAGGGGCCCTTACGAGCAGTACTTC

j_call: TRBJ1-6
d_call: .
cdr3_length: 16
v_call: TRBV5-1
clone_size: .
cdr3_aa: CASSLDISSYNSPLHF
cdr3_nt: TGCGCCAGCAGCTTGGACATAAGCTCCTATAATTCACCCCTCCACTTT

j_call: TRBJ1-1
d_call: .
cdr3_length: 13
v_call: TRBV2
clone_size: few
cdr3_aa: CASSDEGGRLAFF
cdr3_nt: TGTGCCAGCAGTGACGAGGGGGGGCGATTGGCTTTCTTT

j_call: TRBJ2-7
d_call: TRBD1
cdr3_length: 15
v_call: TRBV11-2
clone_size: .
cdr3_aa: CASSTGTGGRYEQYF
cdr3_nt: TGTGCCAGCAGCACGGGGACAGGGGGCCGGTACGAGCAGTACTTC

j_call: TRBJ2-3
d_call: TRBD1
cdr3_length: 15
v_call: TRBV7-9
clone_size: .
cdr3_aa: CASSSRQGAGDTQYF
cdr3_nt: TGTGCCAGCAGTTCCCGACAGGGGGCGGGAGATACGCAGTATTTT

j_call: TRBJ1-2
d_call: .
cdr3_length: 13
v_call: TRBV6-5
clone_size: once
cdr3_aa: CASSPYLGAGYTF
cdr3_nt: TGTGCCAGCAGTCCATACCTAGGGGCTGGCTACACCTTC

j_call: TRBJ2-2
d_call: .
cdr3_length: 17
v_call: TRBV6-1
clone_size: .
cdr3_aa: CASSEKERRSYTGELFF
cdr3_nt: TGTGCCAGCAGTGAAAAAGAACGACGGAGTTACACCGGGGAGCTGTTTTTT

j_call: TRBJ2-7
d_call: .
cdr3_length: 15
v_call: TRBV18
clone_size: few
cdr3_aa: CASSNSPGGSDEQYF
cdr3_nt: TGTGCCAGCTCAAATAGTCCGGGGGGCTCGGACGAGCAGTACTTC

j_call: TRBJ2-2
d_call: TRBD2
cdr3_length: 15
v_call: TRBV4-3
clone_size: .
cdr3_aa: CASSRAGVNTGELFF
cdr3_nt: TGCGCCAGCAGCCGAGCGGGGGTAAACACCGGGGAGCTGTTTTTT

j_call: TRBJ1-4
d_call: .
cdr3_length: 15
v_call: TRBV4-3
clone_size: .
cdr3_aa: CASSQARGTNEKLFF
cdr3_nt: TGCGCCAGCAGCCAAGCCAGGGGAACTAATGAAAAACTGTTTTTT

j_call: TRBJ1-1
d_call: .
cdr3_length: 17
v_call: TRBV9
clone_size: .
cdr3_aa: CASSVPDGTTMNTEAFF
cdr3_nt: TGTGCCAGCAGCGTACCGGACGGAACGACTATGAACACTGAAGCTTTCTTT

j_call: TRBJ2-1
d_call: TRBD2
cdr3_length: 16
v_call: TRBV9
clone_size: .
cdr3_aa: CASSSSGGGAYNEQFF
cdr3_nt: TGTGCCAGCAGCTCGTCCGGCGGGGGGGCCTACAATGAGCAGTTCTTC

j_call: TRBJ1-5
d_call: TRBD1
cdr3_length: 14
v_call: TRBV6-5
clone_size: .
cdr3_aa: CASRTGYSNQPQHF
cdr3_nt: TGTGCCAGCAGGACAGGGTATAGCAATCAGCCCCAGCATTTT

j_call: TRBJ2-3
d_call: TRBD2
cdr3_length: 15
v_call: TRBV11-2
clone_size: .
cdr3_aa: CASSSGLAGTDTQYF
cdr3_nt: TGTGCCAGCAGCTCCGGACTAGCGGGCACAGATACGCAGTATTTT

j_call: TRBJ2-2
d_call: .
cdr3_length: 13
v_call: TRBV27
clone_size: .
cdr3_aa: CASSFSGTGELFF
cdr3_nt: TGTGCCAGCAGTTTTTCGGGGACCGGGGAGCTGTTTTTT

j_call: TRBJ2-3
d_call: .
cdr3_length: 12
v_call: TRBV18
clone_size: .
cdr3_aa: CASSPPGREQYF
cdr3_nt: TGTGCCAGCTCACCACCGGGCAGGGAGCAGTATTTT

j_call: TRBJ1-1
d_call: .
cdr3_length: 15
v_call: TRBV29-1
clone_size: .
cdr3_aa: CSVEGAGRGRTEAFF
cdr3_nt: TGCAGCGTTGAGGGGGCGGGGAGGGGTAGGACTGAAGCTTTCTTT

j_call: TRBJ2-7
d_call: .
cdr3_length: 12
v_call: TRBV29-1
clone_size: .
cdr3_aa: CSVAPGSYEQYF
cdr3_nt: TGCAGCGTTGCGCCGGGATCCTACGAGCAGTACTTC